The 23 T cell receptor beta chains given below trace back to one sample, sequenced in a study of T cells in Graves' hyperthyroidism and ophthalmopathy. The TCR beta CDR3 regions underwent amplification using RNA transcripts as the source. A first-round RT-PCR of the TCR CDR3 used the HTBI primer set. Using its own MiXCR run on the multiplex PCR reads, TCRdb lists one record per CDR3 protein. The sample holds fewer than 500,000 distinct CDR3 sequences, roughly 13% seen once. Sequencing input: blood. All receptors come from a man aged 25-40 years with Graves' hyperthyroidism that later progressed to Graves' ophthalmopathy.

This clonotype was picked up many times. V is TRBV18 and J is TRBJ1-1; the D is unclear. The CDR3 contains 15 residues. The germline gives CDR1 KGHSH, CDR2 LQKENI. Trimming left V 0 bases short and J 2 bases short, with 10 bases between. The CDR3 DNA is TGTGCCAGCTCACCACCGTCAGGTCCTAACACTGAAGCTTTCTTT. Translated: CASSPPSGPNTEAFF. Supplemented by reference TRBV18 and TRBJ1-1, the full variable domain reads NAGVMQNPRHLVRRRGQEARLRCSPMKGHSHVYWYRQLPEEGLKFMVYLQKENIIDESGMPKERFSAEFPKEGPSILRIQQVVRGDSAAYFCASSPPSGPNTEAFFGQGTRLTVV.

This clonotype was counted a few times. V and J are TRBV5-1 and TRBJ2-2, with 8 bases fitting TRBD1. The V gene end was trimmed by 3 bases and the J gene end by 5 bases; junction bases not matched to a gene: 9. Looked up from germline, CDR1 is SGHRS and CDR2 is YFSETQ. CDR3 length: 16 amino acids. Here the CDR3 DNA reads TGCGCCAGCAGCTGGACAGGGATAATATTAACCGGGGAGCTGTTTTTT. Amino acid sequence: CASSWTGIILTGELFF. Full variable domain (remainder filled in from reference TRBV5-1 and TRBJ2-2): KAGVTQTPRYLIKTRGQQVTLSCSPISGHRSVSWYQQTPGQGLQFLFEYFSETQRNKGNFPGRFSGRQFSNSRSEMNVSTLELGDSALYLCASSWTGIILTGELFFGEGSRLTVL.

This chain joins TRBV20-1 and TRBJ1-6; 7 bases fit TRBD1. CDR3 length: 13 amino acids. Germline V gives CDR1 DFQATT, CDR2 SNEGSKA (reference sequence). The trim removed 1 base at V and 13 bases at J, leaving 7 bases unmatched. CDR3 protein: CSARARGTFPLHF. DNA of the CDR3: TGCAGTGCTAGAGCCAGGGGGACGTTCCCCCTCCACTTT.

This clonotype was found many times. The chain uses TRBV10-2 and TRBJ2-7; perhaps TRBD1 as D (6 bases). Germline-derived CDR1 and CDR2 are WSHSY and SAAADI. This CDR3 is built from 14 residues. The V end lost 4 bases, the J end lost 1 base, and 11 bases lay between the germline ends. CDR3 bases: TGCGCCAGCAGTGGGACAGTACGATCCTACGAGCAGTACTTC. Protein product: CASSGTVRSYEQYF.

This clonotype occurred many times. The genes are TRBV7-9 and TRBJ2-2; TRBD1 matches 10 bases. V lost 5 bases, J lost 2 bases, and 8 bases stayed unmatched. The CDR3 consists of 17 residues. Germline V gene lookup returns CDR1 SEHNR and CDR2 FQNEAQ (reference sequence). The CDR3 DNA follows: TGTGCCAGCAGCCCCTTAAGACAGGGGGCAAACACCGGGGAGCTGTTTTTT. This codes for CASSPLRQGANTGELFF.

As concerns this clonotype: Just one base apart from a much larger clone, this may be a read error. The chain has TRBV19 and TRBJ1-1; D remains ambiguous. The V gene's germline CDR1 is LNHDA and CDR2 SQIVND (reference sequence). This CDR3 comprises 14 residues. This CDR3 is CACSISGVSTEAFF. The CDR3 region has the DNA TGTGCCTGTAGTATATCGGGTGTGAGCACTGAAGCTTTCTTT.

This clonotype was recorded many times. The chain joins TRBV5-6 to TRBJ2-1, with D perhaps TRBD2 (5 bases). The germline CDR1 and CDR2 sequences are SGHDT and YYEEEE. The CDR3 is 17 amino acids. V dropped 0 bases and J dropped 5 bases, with 18 bases sitting between them. This CDR3 reads CASSLAGNGPWDNEQFF. CDR3 bases: TGTGCCAGCAGCTTGGCCGGGAATGGCCCTTGGGACAATGAGCAGTTCTTC. The whole variable domain, filled in from reference TRBV5-6 and TRBJ2-1, reads DAGVTQSPTHLIKTRGQQVTLRCSPKSGHDTVSWYQQALGQGPQFIFQYYEEEERQRGNFPDRFSGHQFPNYSSELNVNALLLGDSALYLCASSLAGNGPWDNEQFFGPGTRLTVL.

This clonotype has a count of ten or more. The chain recombines TRBV18 with TRBJ2-5; 11 nucleotides agree with TRBD2. This CDR3 is built from 15 residues. Trimming cost V 3 bases and J 4 bases; bases outside gene matches: 4. The V gene's germline CDR1 is KGHSH and CDR2 LQKENI. The CDR3 DNA is TGTGCCAGCTCACCCGGACTAGCGGGTGCAGAGACCCAGTACTTC. Amino acid sequence: CASSPGLAGAETQYF.

The chain is built from TRBV6-7 and TRBJ2-4, with 15 bases aligning to TRBD2. TRBV6-7 is given ORF status, its function remaining uncertain. This CDR3 is built from 17 residues. The J segment lost 5 bases and the V segment lost 6 bases, leaving 8 bases of the junction unmatched. The CDR3: CASRSGLAGGHENIQYF. CDR3 coding DNA: TGTGCCAGCAGATCAGGACTAGCGGGGGGGCACGAAAACATTCAGTACTTC.

A note on this clonotype: Given a much more abundant clone one base away, this may be a read error. The chain's CDR3 is CAGSSDKRDQPQHF. The DNA for the CDR3 is TGTGCCGGCAGTTCGGACAAGAGGGATCAGCCCCAGCATTTT. The chain recombines TRBV28 with TRBJ1-5, with D maybe TRBD1 (5 bases). Germline-derived CDR1 and CDR2 are MDHEN and SYDVKM. The CDR3 contains 14 residues.

This sequence joins TRBV5-5 and TRBJ2-1, with D unclear. Per the germline V gene, CDR1 is SGHKS and CDR2 is YYEKEE (reference sequence). Trimming left V 2 bases short and J 5 bases short, with 11 bases between. The CDR3 sequence is 14 residues long. The CDR3 reads CASSFFEVHNEQFF. DNA for the CDR3: TGTGCCAGCAGCTTTTTTGAGGTGCACAATGAGCAGTTCTTC.

This clonotype has more than one count but fewer than ten. The chain carries TRBV5-1 and TRBJ2-4; the D gene is possibly TRBD1 (5 bases). This CDR3 has 14 amino acids. The V and J ends lost 1 base and 7 bases respectively, with 12 bases between them. The germline CDR1 and CDR2 sequences are SGHRS and YFSETQ. The CDR3 coding sequence is TGCGCCAGCAGCTTGTTAACAGGCAGCAACATTCAGTACTTC. Its protein is CASSLLTGSNIQYF.

This clonotype was observed many times. The V call is TRBV6-1, the J call TRBJ2-7; 8 bases align to TRBD1. V dropped 5 bases and J dropped 4; count of bases not matched to a gene: 7. This CDR3 region has 14 residues. The V gene's germline CDR1 is MNHNS and CDR2 SASEGT. CDR3 sequence reads: CASSKPGQEYEQYF. Written as DNA, the CDR3 is TGTGCCAGCAGTAAACCGGGACAGGAGTACGAGCAGTACTTC.

The V and J genes are TRBV4-2 and TRBJ1-1; D unclear. V dropped 3 bases and J dropped 1 base, with 3 bases sitting between them. The CDR3 loop spans 12 amino acids. From germline, CDR1 is LGHNA and CDR2 YNFKEQ. CDR3 in amino acids: CASSHENTEAFF. CDR3 nucleotide sequence: TGTGCCAGCAGCCACGAGAACACTGAAGCTTTCTTT.

This clonotype was observed a handful of times. The rearrangement joins TRBV7-9 to TRBJ2-2, with 10 bases aligning to TRBD1. Trimming at V came to 5 bases and at J to 1 base, leaving 4 bases not matched to a gene. The CDR3 spans 16 residues. Germline values: CDR1 SEHNR, CDR2 FQNEAQ (reference sequence). The CDR3 coding sequence is TGTGCCAGCAGCAGAGGGGACAGGGGGAACACCGGGGAGCTGTTTTTT. Protein: CASSRGDRGNTGELFF.

This clonotype was picked up a small number of times. The chain is built from TRBV20-1 and TRBJ1-5; no firm D call. Germline V gene sequence: CDR1 DFQATT, CDR2 SNEGSKA (reference sequence). Trimming left V 4 bases short and J 0 bases short, with 19 bases between. There are 17 residues in the CDR3. The CDR3, as DNA: TGCAGTGCTACTCTCGGGAATTATGGATATAGCAATCAGCCCCAGCATTTT. It yields the protein CSATLGNYGYSNQPQHF.

This clonotype was observed many times. The chain combines TRBV12-3 or TRBV12-4 with TRBJ2-1; 9 bases are shared with TRBD2. The CDR3 totals 17 residues. V dropped 3 bases and J dropped 0; count of bases not matched to a gene: 6. CDR3 DNA: TGTGCCAGCAGTTTCCTGCTAGCGGGGAGCTCCTACAATGAGCAGTTCTTC. Translated, it gives CASSFLLAGSSYNEQFF.

The sample holds many counts of this clonotype. The V call is TRBV10-3, the J call TRBJ2-7; 7 bases align to TRBD1. Trimming took 11 bases from V and 6 from J; bases not matched to a gene: 16. The CDR3 spans 14 residues. Germline loops: CDR1 ENHRY, CDR2 SYGVKD. For the CDR3, the DNA is TGTGCCCTAAAGCCCCAGGGGGATGGCCTCGAGCAGTACTTC. Protein product: CALKPQGDGLEQYF.

About this clonotype itself: This CDR3 is missing its conserved last phenylalanine or tryptophan, likely due to a read error. The V call is TRBV20-1, the J call TRBJ2-3; TRBD2 matches at 8 bases. The CDR3 has 15 amino acids. CDR1 is DFQATT, CDR2 SNEGSKA, per germline (reference sequence). V was pared by 3 bases and J by 2 bases, with 7 bases of the junction left unmatched. CDR3: CSASQRRGDTDTQYL. CDR3 bases: TGCAGTGCTAGTCAACGGCGGGGGGACACAGATACGCAGTATCTT.

This clonotype appeared many times. The CDR3 spells CASSRQRGGTDTQYF. In DNA form, the CDR3 reads TGTGCCAGCAGCCGACAGCGGGGGGGGACAGATACGCAGTATTTT. This chain uses TRBV7-9 with TRBJ2-3, with 10 bases matching TRBD2. V dropped 5 bases and J dropped 3; count of bases not matched to a gene: 5. The germline CDR1 and CDR2 sequences are SEHNR and FQNEAQ (reference sequence). CDR3 length: 15 residues.

This clonotype occurred many times. The rearrangement joins TRBV20-1 to TRBJ2-3; 7 positions agree with TRBD2. This CDR3 comprises 12 residues. The V gene's germline CDR1 is DFQATT and CDR2 SNEGSKA (reference sequence). Trimming cost V 5 bases and J 6 bases; bases outside gene matches: 5. The CDR3 DNA follows: TGCAGTGCTCGAAGACTAGCTGATACGCAGTATTTT. It yields the protein CSARRLADTQYF.

This clonotype was found a few times. The gene calls are TRBV9 and TRBJ2-1, with D perhaps TRBD1 (6 bases). This CDR3 has 15 amino acids. CDR1 and CDR2 from the germline V gene are SGDLS and YYNGEE. V was shortened by 4 bases and J by 0 bases, with 11 bases between the two germline ends. This chain's CDR3 is CASSSRTASYNEQFF. DNA for the CDR3: TGTGCCAGCAGCTCCCGGACAGCCTCCTACAATGAGCAGTTCTTC.

There are many counts of this clonotype. The V gene is TRBV20-1, the J gene TRBJ2-7; D not certain. Trimming took 2 bases from V and 3 from J, leaving 5 bases between them. This CDR3 is built from 11 residues. Germline CDR1 and CDR2: DFQATT and SNEGSKA (reference sequence). The CDR3 DNA is TGCAGTGCTAGACTAGTCTACGAGCAGTACTTC. Translation gives CSARLVYEQYF.